This record looks at one T cell receptor (beta chain) sequence and its context. Antigen: not known. CDR3 length: 17 amino acids. CDR1 and CDR2 (germline): MNHEY, SMNVEV (reference sequence). V shed 7 bases and J 7 bases; nucleotides not matched to a gene: 13. Naive CD8 populations comprised CD45RO-negative cells positively selected for CCR7, excluding terminally differentiated effector memory CD45RA+ cells. Original methodology: ImmunoSEQ only sent back junction sequences with no quality scores, so filtering was done differently. The assay was immunoSEQ multiplex PCR, and TCRdb's table has in-frame clones only and misses some. From that table come the V and J calls and clone size; the DNA was used to work out D and trimming. Among approximately 1.9 million clones listed, about 93% were seen once. This sample is drawn from a study of shared clonotypes between healthy human individuals. As for the study in general: Contributing individuals were a couple of females and three males aged 18 to 49. Whole-study results and caveats: Clonotype sharing among the donors was expected to vary with sequencing depth. The four-donor shared clonotypes exceeded non-shared clonotypes in generation probability, with non-shared ones scoring lower.

The chain links TRBV27 to TRBJ2-1; TRBD2 matches at 13 bases. The sequenced material came from naive CD8+ T cells from PBMCs. The TCR sequence derives from a young man in good health. Some clones in this sample may be carry-over from other donors' samples. The CDR3 region has the DNA TGTGCCAGCAAGATTCTCGGTCGGACTAGCGGGAGAAATGAGCAGTTCTTC. Translated, it gives CASKILGRTSGRNEQFF.